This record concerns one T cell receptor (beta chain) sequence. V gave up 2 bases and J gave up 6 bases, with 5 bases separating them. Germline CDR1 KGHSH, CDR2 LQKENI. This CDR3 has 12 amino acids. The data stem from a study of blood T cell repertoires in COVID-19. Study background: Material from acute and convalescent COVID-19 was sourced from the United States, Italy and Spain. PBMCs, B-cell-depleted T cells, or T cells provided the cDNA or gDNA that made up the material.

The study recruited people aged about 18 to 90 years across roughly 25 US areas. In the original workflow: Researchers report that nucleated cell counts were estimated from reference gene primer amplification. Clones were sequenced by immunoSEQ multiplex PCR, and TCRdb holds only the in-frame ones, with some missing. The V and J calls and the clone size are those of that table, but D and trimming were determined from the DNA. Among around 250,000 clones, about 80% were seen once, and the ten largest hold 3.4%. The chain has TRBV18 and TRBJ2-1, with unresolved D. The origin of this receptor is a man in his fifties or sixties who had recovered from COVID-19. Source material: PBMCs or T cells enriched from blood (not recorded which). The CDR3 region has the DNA TGTGCCAGCTCACCAGACTCCAATGAGCAGTTCTTC. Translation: CASSPDSNEQFF.